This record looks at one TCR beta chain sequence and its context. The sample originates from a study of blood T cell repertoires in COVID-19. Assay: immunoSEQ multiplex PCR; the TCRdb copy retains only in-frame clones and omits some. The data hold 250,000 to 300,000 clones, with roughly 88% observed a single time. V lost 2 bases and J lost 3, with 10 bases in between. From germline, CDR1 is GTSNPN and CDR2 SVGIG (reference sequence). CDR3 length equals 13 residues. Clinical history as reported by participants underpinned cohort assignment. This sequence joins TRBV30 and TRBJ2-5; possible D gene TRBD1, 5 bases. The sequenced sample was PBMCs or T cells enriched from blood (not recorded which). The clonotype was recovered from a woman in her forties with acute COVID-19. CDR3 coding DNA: TGTGCCTGGAGTTCGACAGAGAAAGAGACCCAGTACTTC. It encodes CAWSSTEKETQYF.